The entry that follows covers one TCR beta chain sequence. Its antigen is not identified. These data belong to a study of T cells in women clearing cervical HPV infection. The wider study: Control women cleared a single incident HPV16 infection within 12 months. Cases' blood sampling followed lesion detection by median around 150 days (90 to 200). Study-wide results and caveats: It is unknown whether associations predate infection; no effector/memory or HPV-specific sorting.

Libraries were prepared by immunoSEQ multiplex PCR; TCRdb keeps only in-frame clonotypes and omits some of them. Reported are 30,000 to 35,000 clones; the ten largest clones contain roughly 8%. Sample: blood buffy coat. This TCR came from a woman between 18 and 75 years old with a cervical HPV16 infection that either progressed to CIN3+ or cleared (not recorded which).

Here the CDR3 reads CSARTSSQGTGELFF. The CDR3 bases that were read are TGCAGTGCTAGGACTAGCTCCCAGGGGACCGGGGAG. The chain has TRBV20-1 and TRBJ2-2; weak D call: TRBD2 (7 bases). From the germline J gene comes the end of the CDR3, since the read stops 3 residues before it. The V gene's germline CDR1 is DFQATT and CDR2 SNEGSKA (reference sequence). There are 15 residues in the CDR3. The ends were cut back, 3 bases at V and 5 bases at J, with 16 bases in the middle.